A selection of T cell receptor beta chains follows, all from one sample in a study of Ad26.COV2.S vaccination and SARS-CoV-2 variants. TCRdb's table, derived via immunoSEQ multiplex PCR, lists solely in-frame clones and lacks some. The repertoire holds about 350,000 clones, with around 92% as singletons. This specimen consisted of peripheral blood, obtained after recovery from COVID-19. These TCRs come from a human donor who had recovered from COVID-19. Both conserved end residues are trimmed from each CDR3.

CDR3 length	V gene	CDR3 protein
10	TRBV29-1	SAGTANTEAF
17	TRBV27	ASSFSSQGALSSYNEQF
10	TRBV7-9	ASSSGRGGYT
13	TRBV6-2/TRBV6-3	ASSYYRGIQETQY
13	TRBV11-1	ASSLDPGGLETQY
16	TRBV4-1	ASSYTPLGASGQDTQY
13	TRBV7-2	ASSLNWGPTNEQY
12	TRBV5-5	ASSRDRGRSPLH
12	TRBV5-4	ASSFGWTRYGYT
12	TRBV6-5	ASSSRYAYNEQF
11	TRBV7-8	ASSLGSGQGYT